A selection of T cell receptor beta chains follows, all from one sample in a study of blood T cell repertoires in COVID-19. Produced via immunoSEQ multiplex PCR; TCRdb's table is partial and in-frame only. The table has some 490,000 clones, 75% to 90% seen once; the top ten hold 3% to 4%. Sequencing input: peripheral blood. The receptors shown here come from a human donor in a cohort sampled during active COVID-19. CDR3s include the opening cysteine and the closing phenylalanine or tryptophan. D genes are given only for firm matches. Only part of the rows carry a size: once, few, many, or a class if the clone is expanded.

clone_size d_call j_call v_call cdr3_length cdr3_aa cdr3_nt
once NA TRBJ1-1 TRBV6-2/TRBV6-3 15 CASSEGLNPFTEAFF TGTGCCAGCAGTGAGGGACTGAATCCGTTCACTGAAGCTTTCTTT
once TRBD1 TRBJ1-2 TRBV28 14 CASSQRDRGSGYTF TGTGCCAGCAGTCAAAGGGACAGGGGAAGTGGCTACACCTTC
NA TRBD2 TRBJ2-3 TRBV7-2 17 CASHLAGGPISTDTQYF TGTGCCAGCCATTTAGCGGGAGGGCCGATTAGCACAGATACGCAGTATTTT
NA NA TRBJ2-7 TRBV5-1 14 CASSFRKSSDEQYF TGCGCCAGCAGCTTCCGTAAGTCCTCGGACGAGCAGTACTTC
NA TRBD2 TRBJ2-7 TRBV11-2 16 CASSLDWGLAATKQYF TGTGCCAGCAGCTTAGATTGGGGACTAGCGGCCACCAAGCAGTACTTC
NA NA TRBJ1-4 TRBV9 14 CASSGTARDGKLFF TGTGCCAGCAGCGGGACGGCTCGGGATGGAAAACTGTTTTTT
once NA TRBJ2-2 TRBV11-2 15 CASSSPRRNTGELFF TGTGCCAGCAGCTCACCTAGACGGAACACCGGGGAGCTGTTTTTT
NA NA TRBJ1-4 TRBV5-1 15 CASSPDPQTNEKLFF TGCGCCAGCAGCCCTGACCCACAGACTAATGAAAAACTGTTTTTT
few TRBD2 TRBJ2-7 TRBV6-1 16 CASSDFGLAGVYEQYF TGTGCCAGCAGTGACTTCGGACTAGCGGGCGTCTACGAGCAGTACTTC
NA NA TRBJ1-1 TRBV21-1 21 CASSKSQGVLVKGTGDTEAFF TGTGCCAGCAGCAAATCTCAGGGGGTGTTGGTCAAAGGGACTGGGGACACTGAAGCTTTCTTT
NA TRBD2 TRBJ2-1 TRBV19 16 CASRDSPSGRWNEQFF TGTGCCAGTAGGGATTCCCCTAGCGGGAGATGGAATGAGCAGTTCTTC
NA TRBD2 TRBJ2-1 TRBV29-1 14 CSVGLAGGNNEQFF TGCAGCGTCGGACTAGCGGGAGGCAACAATGAGCAGTTCTTC
NA TRBD2 TRBJ2-2 TRBV3-1/TRBV3-2 16 CASSQDTLAGPGELFF TGTGCCAGCAGCCAAGATACACTAGCGGGACCCGGGGAGCTGTTTTTT
NA NA TRBJ1-5 TRBV16 15 CASSYTGLGNQPQHF TGTGCCAGCAGCTACACAGGGCTTGGAAATCAGCCCCAGCATTTT
NA TRBD1 TRBJ2-7 TRBV10-3 16 CAISGGTASNNYEQYF TGTGCCATCAGTGGGGGGACAGCCTCGAATAACTACGAGCAGTACTTC
NA NA TRBJ1-6 TRBV4-3 13 CASSQVTGRTLHF TGCGCCAGCAGCCAAGTGACAGGTCGTACCCTCCACTTT
NA TRBD2 TRBJ2-1 TRBV5-1 14 CASSLSGGYNEQFF TGCGCCAGCAGCTTGAGCGGGGGGTACAATGAGCAGTTCTTC
NA NA TRBJ2-3 TRBV7-9 13 CASSLFVADTQYF TGTGCCAGCAGCTTATTCGTCGCAGATACGCAGTATTTT
NA NA TRBJ1-2 TRBV19 15 CASSSGERIGYGYTF TGTGCCAGTAGTTCAGGGGAGAGGATCGGCTATGGCTACACCTTC
once NA TRBJ1-2 TRBV27 15 CASSHTGTVNYGYTF TGTGCCAGCAGCCATACAGGGACGGTAAACTATGGCTACACCTTC
few NA TRBJ2-3 TRBV20-1 12 CSASPGTDTQYF TGCAGTGCTAGTCCGGGGACAGATACGCAGTATTTT
NA TRBD2 TRBJ2-1 TRBV27 17 CASSAGTSGRIGDEQFF TGTGCCAGCAGTGCCGGGACTAGCGGGAGGATCGGGGATGAGCAGTTCTTC
NA TRBD2 TRBJ2-1 TRBV10-3 20 CAISESGTSGKDKAFNEQFF TGTGCCATCAGTGAATCTGGGACTAGCGGGAAAGATAAGGCCTTCAATGAGCAGTTCTTC
NA TRBD2 TRBJ2-7 TRBV2 17 CASSSGTSGMRSYEQYF TGTGCCAGCAGTTCCGGGACTAGCGGGATGAGGAGCTACGAGCAGTACTTC
NA TRBD1 TRBJ1-2 TRBV6-2/TRBV6-3 12 CASSPDRAGYTF TGTGCCAGCAGCCCGGACAGGGCTGGCTACACCTTC
few TRBD1 TRBJ2-7 TRBV7-2 15 CASSLAPGQGYEQYF TGTGCCAGCAGCTTAGCTCCCGGACAGGGGTACGAGCAGTACTTC
NA NA TRBJ2-3 TRBV15 14 CATTSGRMADTQYF TGTGCCACCACCTCAGGGAGGATGGCAGATACGCAGTATTTT
NA TRBD2 TRBJ2-7 TRBV10-3 14 CAIRVSGSVHEQYF TGTGCCATCAGGGTAAGCGGGAGCGTCCACGAGCAGTACTTC
NA NA TRBJ1-1 TRBV7-8 14 CASSSSGKNTEAFF TGTGCCAGCAGCTCCTCCGGGAAGAACACTGAAGCTTTCTTT
few TRBD1 TRBJ1-6 TRBV28 15 CASSSPGQGRSPLHF TGTGCCAGCAGTTCCCCCGGACAGGGGCGATCACCCCTCCACTTT
NA NA TRBJ2-7 TRBV5-5 15 CASSLAQGSFHEQYF TGTGCCAGCAGCTTGGCCCAGGGGTCCTTCCACGAGCAGTACTTC
NA NA TRBJ2-5 TRBV15 13 CATSRARYETQYF TGTGCCACCAGCAGAGCCAGGTACGAGACCCAGTACTTC